The rows below give T cell receptor beta chains drawn from one sample of a study of siplizumab effects on memory and regulatory T cells. Sequenced by immunoSEQ multiplex PCR; TCRdb stores in-frame clones only, minus some. The sample has nearly 95,000 clones; around 94% are singletons. Material for sequencing was non-Treg CD4+ T cells sorted from blood. The receptor set was obtained from a human donor in good health. CDR3s include the opening cysteine and the closing phenylalanine or tryptophan. Fields, in order: clone size, V gene, CDR3 protein. Clone size is given for some rows only: seen once, a few or many times, or a class if the clone is expanded.

-,TRBV5-1,CASSPGLADTQYF
-,TRBV7-8,CASSPGLGSYEQYF
-,TRBV4-1,CASSQVGGRASKRQYF
-,TRBV25-1,CASSLGGSYPDTQYF
-,TRBV28,CASSPRWGSGAAITQYF
-,TRBV9,CASSVADRGPGELFF
-,TRBV4-3,CASSPAGLAGGGQYF
-,TRBV30,CAWSRQSSYNEQFF
-,TRBV5-1,CASSLEGRTQYF
-,TRBV5-4,CASSSPITGNYGYTF
-,TRBV5-1,CASSPGPEYEQYF
-,TRBV2,CASSATSGADTQYF
-,TRBV6-1,CASSRDPNQPQHF
-,TRBV5-4,CASSEDRGRDEKLFF
-,TRBV4-3,CASSQDIGQETQYF
few,TRBV6-6,CASSYSPTDTQYF
-,TRBV5-8,CASSRRRDSNGYTF